The 3 T cell receptor beta chains reported below all come from one sample, sequenced in a study of T cells in Graves' hyperthyroidism and ophthalmopathy (dated by TCRdb to about 2019). To prepare the library, multiplex PCR was applied. Sequencing instrument: Illumina HiSeq 2000. TCR beta CDR3 regions were amplified from RNA transcripts. For the first round of RT-PCR on the TCR CDR3, the HTBI primer set was used together with the Qiagen OneStep RT-PCR kit. TCRdb itself trimmed the public reads at Q25 with fastp, ran MiXCR and retained productive beta chains. Each entry merges the rows of one CDR3 protein and shows their most common DNA and genes. Present in this sample are approximately 870,000 distinct CDR3 sequences, roughly 40% of which were seen just once. About 9% of the sample is held by the ten biggest clonotypes. Material: blood. The receptors were sampled from a young man with Graves' hyperthyroidism.

There are a few counts of this clonotype. The rearrangement joins TRBV12-3 or TRBV12-4 to TRBJ1-1; no reliable D call. The CDR3 sequence is 13 residues long. The V end was cut by 5 bases, the J end by 8 bases, with 15 bases between. CDR3 nucleotides: TGTGCCAGCAGTCACAAACTAAACCTGGAAGCTTTCTTT. Protein: CASSHKLNLEAFF.

This clonotype was recorded at least ten times. In nucleotides, the CDR3 is TGTGCCAGTAGGACGAGTGGGGAGACCCAGTACTTC. Translated, it gives CASRTSGETQYF. The chain is built from TRBV6-5 and TRBJ2-5; D unclear. The germline V gene encodes CDR1 MNHEY and CDR2 SVGAGI. This CDR3 spans 12 amino acids. Trimming removed 9 bases at V and 5 bases at J, with 13 bases between.

This chain links TRBV20-1 with TRBJ2-5; the match to TRBD1 covers 7 bases. The ends lost 5 bases at V and 13 bases at J; junction bases unmatched: 7. This CDR3 contains 10 residues. Germline V CDR1 and CDR2: DFQATT, SNEGSKA (reference sequence). The CDR3 coding sequence is TGCAGTGCTGGACCAGGGGGTCGGTACTTC. This codes for CSAGPGGRYF.